A single sample gave rise to the 13 T cell receptor beta chains below, sequenced in a study of blood T cell repertoires in COVID-19. Clones were read by immunoSEQ multiplex PCR, and TCRdb kept only the in-frame ones, dropping some. The sample has about 140,000 clones; 60% to 80% are singletons. Sequenced material: PBMCs or T cells enriched from blood (not recorded which). The source of these receptors is a woman aged 45-65 years who had recovered from COVID-19.

This clone has a single count. The chain has TRBV7-8 and TRBJ1-2; 7 nucleotides align to TRBD1. Germline V lookup: CDR1 SGHVS, CDR2 FQNEAQ. The CDR3 extends over 12 amino acids. V dropped 5 bases and J dropped 7; count of bases not matched to a gene: 4. The CDR3 reads CASSLGTVGYTF. CDR3 coding DNA: TGTGCCAGCAGCCTGGGGACAGTTGGCTACACCTTC.

This clone occurred a few times. The gene calls are TRBV6-5 and TRBJ2-2, with 7 bases identical to TRBD1. Trimming took 6 bases from V and 5 from J; bases not matched to a gene: 9. There are 15 residues in the CDR3. The germline V gene encodes CDR1 MNHEY and CDR2 SVGAGI. In DNA, the CDR3 is TGTGCCAGCAGGAGGCAGGGGGACGGGACCGGGGAGCTGTTTTTT. This gives the protein CASRRQGDGTGELFF.

This clone was seen just once. The V and J genes are TRBV4-1 and TRBJ2-5; 8 bases line up with TRBD1. Germline V gene data show CDR1 as MGHRA and CDR2 as YSYEKL. The CDR3 consists of 14 residues. Trimming at V came to 2 bases and at J to 3 bases, leaving 2 bases not matched to a gene. The CDR3 DNA sequence: TGCGCCAGCAGCCAACCGGACAGGGAAGAGACCCAGTACTTC. Translated: CASSQPDREETQYF.

This clone was recorded once. The chain links TRBV5-1 to TRBJ1-5; the match to TRBD1 covers 7 bases. Trimming removed 4 bases from V and 2 bases from J; junction bases left unmatched: 9. The CDR3 loop spans 16 amino acids. In germline, CDR1 is SGHRS, CDR2 YFSETQ. DNA of the CDR3: TGCGCCAGCAGCCTGGGGGGACAGAGGGGCAATCAGCCCCAGCATTTT. Translation: CASSLGGQRGNQPQHF.

This clone showed up just a few times. The chain links TRBV19 to TRBJ1-2, with 8 positions matching TRBD1. Germline CDR1 is LNHDA and CDR2 is SQIVND (reference sequence). After removal of 6 bases from V and 5 bases from J, the junction contained 5 bases not matched to a gene. The CDR3 spans 13 residues. Here the CDR3 DNA reads TGTGCCAGTAGGCCAGGGGGCGGGTATGGCTACACCTTC. It is translated as CASRPGGGYGYTF.

The chain uses TRBV7-9 and TRBJ1-2; 8 positions match TRBD1. With 5 bases clipped from V and 11 bases from J, the junction kept 7 bases outside the gene matches. This CDR3 is 12 amino acids long. Germline CDR1 SEHNR, CDR2 FQNEAQ (reference sequence). The CDR3: CASSPADRVYTF. The CDR3 DNA reads TGTGCCAGCAGCCCTGCGGACAGGGTTTACACCTTC.

CDR3 in amino acids: CASSFTGGGYGYTF. The CDR3 coding sequence is TGTGCCAGCAGTTTTACAGGGGGCGGGTATGGCTACACCTTC. The rearrangement joins TRBV27 to TRBJ1-2; 9 nucleotides agree with TRBD1. Germline V lookup: CDR1 MNHEY, CDR2 SMNVEV (reference sequence). The junction had 4 bases not matched to a gene; V was cut back by 3 bases and J by 5 bases. The CDR3 covers 14 residues.

This clone was observed a single time. V gene TRBV27 combines with J gene TRBJ1-5, with TRBD1 identical over 11 bases. Trimming cost V 4 bases and J 4 bases; bases outside gene matches: 3. The germline gives CDR1 MNHEY, CDR2 SMNVEV (reference sequence). This CDR3 has 15 amino acids. The CDR3 sequence: CASSYGTGGNQPQHF. CDR3 nucleotides: TGTGCCAGCAGTTACGGGACAGGGGGAAATCAGCCCCAGCATTTT.

The chain joins TRBV28 to TRBJ2-7; D unresolved. The CDR3 consists of 15 residues. Germline values: CDR1 MDHEN, CDR2 SYDVKM. V was shortened by 6 bases and J by 0 bases, with 15 bases between the two germline ends. This chain's CDR3 is CASSLPAELSYEQYF. The CDR3 DNA sequence: TGTGCCAGCAGCTTGCCCGCGGAACTCTCCTACGAGCAGTACTTC.

Only one count was recorded for this clone. The chain has TRBV5-5 and TRBJ2-1; 9 bases line up with TRBD1. J was trimmed by 5 bases and V by 4 bases; bases with no gene match: 7. CDR1 SGHKS and CDR2 YYEKEE come from the germline V gene (reference sequence). The CDR3 spans 15 residues. This CDR3 reads CASSPGQGRNNEQFF. CDR3 coding DNA: TGTGCCAGCAGCCCGGGACAGGGTCGGAACAATGAGCAGTTCTTC.

The chain uses TRBV30 and TRBJ2-7; 10 bases match TRBD1. With 5 bases clipped from V and 6 bases from J, the junction kept 7 bases outside the gene matches. CDR1 and CDR2 (germline): GTSNPN, SVGIG (reference sequence). The CDR3 is 13 amino acids. CDR3 coding DNA: TGTGCCTGGGATGGGACAGGGGTAAGCGAGCAGTACTTC. Translated, it gives CAWDGTGVSEQYF.

This chain uses TRBV14 with TRBJ1-1, with 8 bases aligning to TRBD1. The trim removed 3 bases at V and 6 bases at J, leaving 6 bases unmatched. This CDR3 is 14 amino acids long. CDR1 is SGHDN and CDR2 is FVKESK in the germline V gene. CDR3 residues: CASSQTGVIPEAFF. CDR3 coding DNA: TGTGCCAGCAGCCAGACAGGGGTGATCCCTGAAGCTTTCTTT.

The gene calls are TRBV19 and TRBJ1-2; no firm D call. The CDR3 spans 15 residues. Germline V lookup: CDR1 LNHDA, CDR2 SQIVND (reference sequence). V dropped 1 base and J dropped 0 bases, with 9 bases sitting between them. The CDR3, as DNA: TGTGCCAGTAGTATAGTTGGAGACCCTAACTATGGCTACACCTTC. Residues: CASSIVGDPNYGYTF.